The rows below give T cell receptor beta chains drawn from one sample of a study of blood T cell repertoires in COVID-19. Assay: immunoSEQ multiplex PCR; the TCRdb copy retains only in-frame clones and omits some. The sample carries approximately 240,000 clones, about 89% recorded once. Input material: PBMCs or T cells enriched from blood (not recorded which). Source of these receptors: a woman aged 18-29 years who had recovered from COVID-19. Both conserved end residues are part of each CDR3. The D gene is left open where the match is weak. A clone size is listed for some rows: how often the clone was seen (once, few, many), or a class if it is expanded.

clone size: -; V gene: TRBV10-3; D gene: -; J gene: TRBJ1-6; CDR3 length: 15; CDR3 protein: CAISVSDSRNSPLHF; CDR3 DNA: TGTGCCATCAGTGTATCCGATAGCCGGAATTCACCCCTCCACTTT
clone size: -; V gene: TRBV11-2; D gene: TRBD2; J gene: TRBJ2-3; CDR3 length: 15; CDR3 protein: CASSLDRLAGDTQYF; CDR3 DNA: TGTGCCAGCAGCTTAGACCGACTAGCGGGAGATACGCAGTATTTT
clone size: -; V gene: TRBV5-8; D gene: TRBD2; J gene: TRBJ2-7; CDR3 length: 15; CDR3 protein: CASSLRTSLGHEQYF; CDR3 DNA: TGTGCCAGCAGCTTGAGGACTAGCCTTGGCCACGAGCAGTACTTC
clone size: -; V gene: TRBV7-6; D gene: -; J gene: TRBJ2-3; CDR3 length: 16; CDR3 protein: CASSLIPGPLIDTQYF; CDR3 DNA: TGTGCCAGCAGCTTAATCCCGGGTCCCCTCATAGATACGCAGTATTTT
clone size: -; V gene: TRBV3-1/TRBV3-2; D gene: TRBD2; J gene: TRBJ2-7; CDR3 length: 15; CDR3 protein: CASSRGGWGSYEQYF; CDR3 DNA: TGTGCCAGCAGCCGGGGAGGGTGGGGCTCCTACGAGCAGTACTTC
clone size: -; V gene: TRBV5-1; D gene: -; J gene: TRBJ1-3; CDR3 length: 16; CDR3 protein: CASSFRDSRSGNTIYF; CDR3 DNA: TGCGCCAGCAGCTTCCGGGACTCTAGGTCTGGAAACACCATATATTTT
clone size: -; V gene: TRBV28; D gene: -; J gene: TRBJ1-5; CDR3 length: 15; CDR3 protein: CASSFVSLGNQPQHF; CDR3 DNA: TGTGCCAGCAGTTTCGTCAGCCTAGGCAATCAGCCCCAGCATTTT
clone size: once; V gene: TRBV28; D gene: -; J gene: TRBJ2-1; CDR3 length: 12; CDR3 protein: CASRTPYNEQFF; CDR3 DNA: TGTGCCAGCAGAACTCCTTACAATGAGCAGTTCTTC
clone size: once; V gene: TRBV5-5; D gene: -; J gene: TRBJ2-1; CDR3 length: 12; CDR3 protein: CASSAGGNEQFF; CDR3 DNA: TGTGCCAGCAGCGCAGGGGGGAATGAGCAGTTCTTC
clone size: -; V gene: TRBV14; D gene: -; J gene: TRBJ2-7; CDR3 length: 12; CDR3 protein: CASSQFQREQYF; CDR3 DNA: TGTGCCAGCAGCCAATTCCAGCGGGAGCAGTACTTC
clone size: -; V gene: TRBV7-2; D gene: -; J gene: TRBJ1-2; CDR3 length: 15; CDR3 protein: CASSPGAGPGYGYTF; CDR3 DNA: TGTGCCAGCAGCCCAGGGGCAGGGCCGGGCTATGGCTACACCTTC
clone size: -; V gene: TRBV15; D gene: TRBD1; J gene: TRBJ2-7; CDR3 length: 15; CDR3 protein: CATRRDRDSSYEQYF; CDR3 DNA: TGTGCCACCCGCCGGGACAGGGATAGTTCCTACGAGCAGTACTTC
clone size: -; V gene: TRBV9; D gene: -; J gene: TRBJ2-1; CDR3 length: 16; CDR3 protein: CASSVDPGVDYNEQFF; CDR3 DNA: TGTGCCAGCAGCGTAGATCCGGGAGTTGACTACAATGAGCAGTTCTTC
clone size: -; V gene: TRBV28; D gene: TRBD1; J gene: TRBJ1-2; CDR3 length: 14; CDR3 protein: CASSNQGGGYGYTF; CDR3 DNA: TGTGCCAGCAGTAATCAAGGGGGCGGGTATGGCTACACCTTC
clone size: -; V gene: TRBV9; D gene: -; J gene: TRBJ1-2; CDR3 length: 14; CDR3 protein: CASSRQQANYGYTF; CDR3 DNA: TGTGCCAGCAGCAGACAACAGGCAAACTATGGCTACACCTTC
clone size: -; V gene: TRBV24-1; D gene: -; J gene: TRBJ2-4; CDR3 length: 13; CDR3 protein: CATSDSNTQGWYF; CDR3 DNA: TGTGCCACCAGTGACTCCAACACACAGGGTTGGTACTTC
clone size: once; V gene: TRBV10-3; D gene: -; J gene: TRBJ1-3; CDR3 length: 16; CDR3 protein: CAISESGRGSGNTIYF; CDR3 DNA: TGTGCCATCAGTGAGTCGGGCAGGGGCTCTGGAAACACCATATATTTT
clone size: -; V gene: TRBV6-5; D gene: TRBD1; J gene: TRBJ1-1; CDR3 length: 14; CDR3 protein: CASSYQGGNTEAFF; CDR3 DNA: TGTGCCAGCAGTTACCAGGGGGGAAACACTGAAGCTTTCTTT
clone size: -; V gene: TRBV25-1; D gene: -; J gene: TRBJ1-6; CDR3 length: 16; CDR3 protein: CASSESAHRNNSPLHF; CDR3 DNA: TGTGCCAGCAGTGAATCGGCACACAGAAATAATTCACCCCTCCACTTT
clone size: -; V gene: TRBV7-9; D gene: -; J gene: TRBJ1-1; CDR3 length: 15; CDR3 protein: CASSANWEVNTEAFF; CDR3 DNA: TGTGCCAGCAGCGCAAATTGGGAGGTGAACACTGAAGCTTTCTTT
clone size: once; V gene: TRBV19; D gene: -; J gene: TRBJ1-1; CDR3 length: 15; CDR3 protein: CASTPNTQRGTEAFF; CDR3 DNA: TGTGCCAGTACCCCAAATACCCAGCGGGGCACTGAAGCTTTCTTT
clone size: -; V gene: TRBV10-3; D gene: -; J gene: TRBJ2-1; CDR3 length: 14; CDR3 protein: CAISDPGIHNEQFF; CDR3 DNA: TGTGCCATCAGTGATCCCGGGATCCACAATGAGCAGTTCTTC
clone size: -; V gene: TRBV6-4; D gene: TRBD1; J gene: TRBJ2-2; CDR3 length: 16; CDR3 protein: CASSDSGRGRTGELFF; CDR3 DNA: TGTGCCAGCAGTGACTCAGGCAGGGGGCGCACCGGGGAGCTGTTTTTT
clone size: -; V gene: TRBV13; D gene: TRBD1; J gene: TRBJ2-2; CDR3 length: 16; CDR3 protein: CASSTRQGPNTGELFF; CDR3 DNA: TGTGCCAGCAGCACCCGACAGGGCCCGAACACCGGGGAGCTGTTTTTT
clone size: few; V gene: TRBV27; D gene: -; J gene: TRBJ1-6; CDR3 length: 16; CDR3 protein: CASSPRRGRYNSPLHF; CDR3 DNA: TGTGCCAGCAGTCCCCGGCGGGGAAGGTATAATTCACCCCTCCACTTT
clone size: -; V gene: TRBV6-6; D gene: -; J gene: TRBJ1-2; CDR3 length: 15; CDR3 protein: CASSHGGTTNYGYTF; CDR3 DNA: TGTGCCAGCAGTCACGGGGGGACTACTAACTATGGCTACACCTTC
clone size: -; V gene: TRBV4-1; D gene: -; J gene: TRBJ2-7; CDR3 length: 15; CDR3 protein: CASSQEVYEGYEQYF; CDR3 DNA: TGCGCCAGCAGCCAAGAAGTTTATGAGGGTTACGAGCAGTACTTC
clone size: once; V gene: TRBV5-5; D gene: -; J gene: TRBJ1-2; CDR3 length: 15; CDR3 protein: CASSLGGGLAYGYTF; CDR3 DNA: TGTGCCAGCAGCCTAGGTGGAGGACTAGCCTATGGCTACACCTTC